The 17 T cell receptor beta chains reported below all come from one sample, sequenced in a study of post-analysis software for immune sequencing data. Study findings and constraints: Four to six TRBV segments appeared more often in patients than in controls, and TRBV5-6, TRBV5-1 and TRBV20-1 were among these.

Unique molecular identifiers tagged the TCR beta cDNA libraries. TCRdb used MiXCR to reprocess the PCR reads, holding one entry per CDR3 protein. The sample lists 450,000 to 700,000 distinct CDR3 sequences, about 44% occurring once. Their target antigens are unknown. The sequenced material came from blood. Source of these receptors: a girl under 18 with multiple sclerosis.

As to this clonotype: This may be a read error, as it is one base from a much larger clone. CDR3: CSAPREGQTETQYF. CDR3 DNA: TGCAGTGCTCCCCGCGAGGGCCAGACAGAGACCCAGTACTTC. This chain joins TRBV20-1 and TRBJ2-5, with D perhaps TRBD2 (5 bases). Germline-derived CDR1 and CDR2 are DFQATT and SNEGSKA (reference sequence). This CDR3 has 14 residues. V lost 5 bases, J lost 4 bases, and 17 bases lay in between.

V gene TRBV5-1 combines with J gene TRBJ1-2; D gene unclear. The CDR3 totals 15 residues. Germline CDR1 reads SGHRS; CDR2 reads YFSETQ. V was trimmed by 5 bases and J by 5 bases, leaving 19 bases between them. The DNA for the CDR3 is TGCGCCAGCAGGGCGGCCGGACGGGAAGAATATGGCTACACCTTC. Translating it yields CASRAAGREEYGYTF.

This chain connects TRBV7-9 to TRBJ1-5; D is perhaps TRBD1 (5 bases). This CDR3 contains 17 residues. The V end was cut by 5 bases, the J end by 0 bases, with 17 bases between. Per germline, CDR1 SEHNR and CDR2 FQNEAQ (reference sequence). This CDR3 is CASSRGQGGGSNQPQHF. In DNA form, the CDR3 reads TGTGCCAGCAGCAGAGGGCAGGGTGGTGGTAGCAATCAGCCCCAGCATTTT.

The CDR3 bases are TGTGCCAGCAGTTTGAGTTGGGGGCCTGGGGCCAACGTCCTGACTTTC. It specifies CASSLSWGPGANVLTF. V is TRBV28 and J is TRBJ2-6; possibly TRBD1 for D (6 bases). This CDR3 region has 16 residues. Per the germline V gene, CDR1 is MDHEN and CDR2 is SYDVKM. The ends were cut back, 3 bases at V and 2 bases at J, with 11 bases in the middle. Full variable domain (rest looked up from reference TRBV28 and TRBJ2-6): DVKVTQSSRYLVKRTGEKVFLECVQDMDHENMFWYRQDPGLGLRLIYFSYDVKMKEKGDIPEGYSVSREKKERFSLILESASTNQTSMYLCASSLSWGPGANVLTFGAGSRLTVL.

This chain links TRBV6-1 with TRBJ2-7, with 8 bases lining up with TRBD1. The junction had 7 bases not matched to a gene; V was cut back by 7 bases and J by 2 bases. This CDR3 is 14 amino acids long. Germline CDR1 reads MNHNS; CDR2 reads SASEGT. CDR3 loop: CASISTGVPYEQYF. The CDR3 DNA is TGTGCCAGCATCTCGACAGGGGTCCCCTACGAGCAGTACTTC.

The rearrangement links TRBV28 to TRBJ2-1, with TRBD2 matching over 7 bases. The junction had 12 bases not matched to a gene; V was cut back by 6 bases and J by 7 bases. CDR3 length: 15 amino acids. Germline V gene lookup returns CDR1 MDHEN and CDR2 SYDVKM. Written as DNA, the CDR3 is TGTGCCAGCAGACGACCGGGCGGGAGAAGGAATGAGCAGTTCTTC. Its translation: CASRRPGGRRNEQFF.

V is TRBV6-2 or TRBV6-3 and J is TRBJ2-1, with 7 bases fitting TRBD2. The CDR3 extends over 17 amino acids. Germline-derived CDR1 and CDR2 are MNHEY and SVGEGT. Trimming took 5 bases from V and 1 from J; bases not matched to a gene: 11. The CDR3 nucleotides read TGTGCCAGCAGTGGGGCTCTCGGGACTAATTCCTACAATGAGCAGTTCTTC. Its translation is CASSGALGTNSYNEQFF.

The chain joins TRBV5-6 to TRBJ1-2; no reliable D call. Trimming shortened V by 3 bases and J by 0 bases, and 18 bases separated the two germline ends. Germline V gene lookup returns CDR1 SGHDT and CDR2 YYEEEE. This CDR3 has 17 amino acids. The CDR3 sequence is CASSSGRGPVANYGYTF. In nucleotides, the CDR3 is TGTGCCAGCAGCTCCGGACGGGGTCCCGTAGCTAACTATGGCTACACCTTC.

The chain's CDR3 is CASSRRLLSSTGELFF. In DNA, the CDR3 is TGTGCCAGCAGCCGAAGACTTCTCAGTTCCACCGGGGAGCTGTTTTTT. This chain links TRBV3-1 with TRBJ2-2; D is undetermined. This CDR3 comprises 16 residues. The V gene's germline CDR1 is LGHDT and CDR2 YNNKEL (reference sequence). V gave up 4 bases and J gave up 4 bases, with 16 bases separating them.

In its sample, this clonotype was seen a few times. The chain employs TRBV12-3 or TRBV12-4 and TRBJ1-2; no firm D call. There are 15 residues in the CDR3. Trimming shortened V by 0 bases and J by 7 bases, and 15 bases separated the two germline ends. This CDR3 reads CASSLAHRDSGGYTF. DNA of the CDR3: TGTGCCAGCAGTTTAGCGCATCGCGATTCGGGTGGCTACACCTTC.

This clonotype was picked up a small number of times. The chain uses TRBV2 and TRBJ2-5; D gene ambiguous. The germline V and J ends were trimmed by 10 bases and 2 bases, with 17 bases remaining between them. CDR1 is SNHLY, CDR2 FYNNEI, per germline. There are 14 residues in the CDR3. The CDR3 region has the DNA TGTGCCAATTCCCTACCTAGGAGACAAGAGACCCAGTACTTC. Translating it yields CANSLPRRQETQYF. The full variable domain, its missing parts supplied by reference TRBV2 and TRBJ2-5, is EPEVTQTPSHQVTQMGQEVILRCVPISNHLYFYWYRQILGQKVEFLVSFYNNEISEKSEIFDDQFSVERPDGSNFTLKIRSTKLEDSAMYFCANSLPRRQETQYFGPGTRLLVL.

This clonotype has a handful of counts. The chain joins TRBV12-3 or TRBV12-4 to TRBJ2-7; D is unresolved. V shed 5 bases and J shed 1 base, with 15 bases lying between them. The CDR3 covers 15 residues. The CDR3: CASSPGSLGSYEQYF. The CDR3 bases are TGTGCCAGCAGTCCAGGATCATTGGGGTCCTACGAGCAGTACTTC.

This chain connects TRBV29-1 to TRBJ1-2; 7 nucleotides line up with TRBD1. Unmatched junction bases numbered 12, after V lost 0 bases and J lost 8 bases. The V gene's germline CDR1 is SQVTM and CDR2 ANQGSEA. This CDR3 region has 15 residues. The CDR3 DNA reads as TGCAGCGTTGAAGATTGGGAGACAGGGAGGTGGGGCTACACCTTC. It yields the protein CSVEDWETGRWGYTF. The complete variable domain, with remaining parts taken from reference TRBV29-1 and TRBJ1-2, reads SAVISQKPSRDICQRGTSLTIQCQVDSQVTMMFWYRQQPGQSLTLIATANQGSEATYESGFVIDKFPISRPNLTFSTLTVSNMSPEDSSIYLCSVEDWETGRWGYTFGSGTRLTVV.

This clonotype was seen just once. The J gene is TRBJ2-3, the V gene TRBV20-1, with D perhaps matching TRBD1 or TRBD2 (6 bases each). Germline V CDR1 and CDR2: DFQATT, SNEGSKA (reference sequence). The V and J ends lost 7 bases and 9 bases respectively, with 20 bases between them. The CDR3 is 13 amino acids. Written as DNA, the CDR3 is TGCAGTGGATGGGGGGCCCCTGGGGGGACGCAGTATTTT. Protein product: CSGWGAPGGTQYF.

The table lists this clonotype with a few counts. In nucleotides, the CDR3 is TGCGCCAGCAGCTTGGAGGTGGGGCGTCAGCCCCAGCATTTT. Translation gives CASSLEVGRQPQHF. The chain uses TRBV5-1 and TRBJ1-5; D is perhaps TRBD1 (5 bases). The V and J ends lost 0 bases and 6 bases respectively, with 10 bases between them. CDR1 and CDR2 from the germline V gene are SGHRS and YFSETQ. This CDR3 has 14 residues. Full variable domain (outside the CDR3, taken from reference TRBV5-1 and TRBJ1-5): KAGVTQTPRYLIKTRGQQVTLSCSPISGHRSVSWYQQTPGQGLQFLFEYFSETQRNKGNFPGRFSGRQFSNSRSEMNVSTLELGDSALYLCASSLEVGRQPQHFGDGTRLSIL.

V usage is TRBV5-1 and J usage is TRBJ2-7; possibly TRBD1 or TRBD2 for D (5 bases each). V gave up 4 bases and J gave up 5 bases, with 10 bases separating them. Germline loops: CDR1 SGHRS, CDR2 YFSETQ. The CDR3 length is 12 residues. The CDR3 DNA sequence: TGCGCCAGCAGCGCCGGGGCCCACGAGCAGTACTTC. Translated: CASSAGAHEQYF.

V usage is TRBV4-1 and J usage is TRBJ2-2, with D perhaps matching TRBD1 (5 bases). Trimming took off 0 bases at V and 4 bases at J, with 9 bases between the two ends. Per germline, CDR1 MGHRA and CDR2 YSYEKL. The CDR3 extends over 15 amino acids. In DNA form, the CDR3 reads TGCGCCAGCAGCCAAGAGAAACAGGTCACCGGGGAGCTGTTTTTT. This encodes CASSQEKQVTGELFF.